This TCR beta chain is from a study of OX40 agonist ivuxolimab in advanced cancers. Study as a whole: The dose-escalation cohort had hepatocellular carcinoma, melanoma, renal cell or head and neck cancer.

General study points: With doses of 0.1 to 3.0 mg/kg, CD4+ and CD8+ blood T cells had undergone clonal expansion by week 6.

Anyone with autoimmune disease history or systemic immunosuppression was excluded. Drawing of blood for sampling happened at baseline, at cycle 4 day 1, and at cycle 7 day 1. About this clone itself: Antigen: not known.

Germline CDR1 and CDR2: SGDLS and YYNGEE. Trimming pared 2 bases from V and 7 bases from J, leaving 10 bases between. This CDR3 is 14 amino acids long. Some clones are missing from TCRdb's copy, which holds only in-frame ones; the method was immunoSEQ multiplex PCR. The table lists about 88,000 clones, more than 80% of them singletons, with approximately 0.22% in the top ten. The TCR sequence derives from an adult with an advanced solid tumor such as melanoma, head and neck, liver or kidney cancer. This specimen was CD4+ or CD8+ T cells sorted from blood, taken in a trial of the OX40 agonist ivuxolimab. The rearrangement joins TRBV9 to TRBJ1-6, with D possibly matching TRBD1 (5 bases). CDR3 sequence: CASSVRTLNSPLHF. CDR3 in DNA: TGTGCCAGCAGCGTCCGGACACTCAATTCACCCCTCCACTTT.